Each of the 14 T cell receptor beta chains below was sequenced from the same sample in a study of technical replicates of blood from a few donors (TCRdb year 2017). Library preparation used the immunoSEQ multiplex PCR assay. TCRdb holds this immuneACCESS table with in-frame rearrangements only. Some clones are missing; in checked studies, unresolved V genes explain under half, and the rest has no known cause. Across this sample there are fewer than 45,000 clones, with about 96% seen only once. The ten largest make up approximately 0.37% of the sample. The specimen sequenced was T cells isolated from PBMCs. Receptors were obtained from a human donor in good health.

V usage is TRBV5-4 and J usage is TRBJ1-2, with D unclear. The CDR3 extends over 14 amino acids. Looked up from germline, CDR1 is SGHNT and CDR2 is YYREEE (reference sequence). The V and J ends lost 7 bases and 3 bases respectively, with 16 bases between them. Here the CDR3 reads CASRDYIGYYGYTF. The DNA of the CDR3 is TGTGCCAGCCGAGACTATATCGGCTACTATGGCTACACCTTC.

The V and J genes are TRBV19 and TRBJ1-2, with a tentative D call TRBD1 (6 bases). V dropped 2 bases and J dropped 7 bases, with 11 bases sitting between them. CDR3 length equals 13 residues. CDR1 is LNHDA and CDR2 is SQIVND in the germline V gene (reference sequence). The CDR3 DNA follows: TGTGCCAGTAGTATACCGACAGGCAGTGGCTACACCTTC. Translated, it gives CASSIPTGSGYTF.

The chain couples TRBV7-9 to TRBJ2-3, with 8 bases matching TRBD1. Germline V gene data show CDR1 as SEHNR and CDR2 as FQNEAQ (reference sequence). The ends lost 5 bases at V and 6 bases at J; junction bases unmatched: 13. The CDR3 has 16 residues. The CDR3 here is CASSLLGDRTFDTQYF. DNA for the CDR3: TGTGCCAGCAGCCTCCTAGGGGACAGGACTTTCGATACGCAGTATTTT.

This chain links TRBV5-6 with TRBJ2-5, with 7 bases matching TRBD1. The CDR3 sequence is 12 residues long. The trim removed 3 bases at V and 5 bases at J, leaving 1 base unmatched. The germline V gene has CDR1 SGHDT and CDR2 YYEEEE. For the CDR3, the DNA is TGTGCCAGCAGCTGGACAGGCGAGACCCAGTACTTC. This gives the protein CASSWTGETQYF. The variable domain in full, with the rest retrieved from reference TRBV5-6 and TRBJ2-5, is DAGVTQSPTHLIKTRGQQVTLRCSPKSGHDTVSWYQQALGQGPQFIFQYYEEEERQRGNFPDRFSGHQFPNYSSELNVNALLLGDSALYLCASSWTGETQYFGPGTRLLVL.

The chain combines TRBV6-6 with TRBJ2-3; the match to TRBD2 covers 8 bases. The germline V gene has CDR1 MNHNY and CDR2 SVGAGI (reference sequence). The CDR3 extends over 16 amino acids. V gave up 2 bases and J gave up 2 bases; unmatched junction bases: 6. CDR3 sequence reads: CASSYGVAGYTDTQYF. CDR3 in DNA: TGTGCCAGCAGTTACGGGGTAGCGGGATACACAGATACGCAGTATTTT.

This chain connects TRBV7-3 to TRBJ2-7; TRBD2 is a possible D gene (6 bases). V lost 3 bases, J lost 6 bases, and 12 bases lay in between. CDR3 size: 13 residues. Germline V gene data show CDR1 as SGHTA and CDR2 as FQGTGA. CDR3 region: CASSLPGAPEQYF. The DNA for the CDR3 is TGTGCCAGCAGCTTGCCGGGAGCGCCCGAGCAGTACTTC.

The genes are TRBV5-1 and TRBJ2-7; perhaps TRBD1 as D (6 bases). Looked up from germline, CDR1 is SGHRS and CDR2 is YFSETQ. The CDR3 loop spans 13 amino acids. Trimming removed 5 bases from V and 3 bases from J, with 12 bases in between. The CDR3 bases are TGCGCCAGCAGACTTGTACAGGGCTACGAGCAGTACTTC. It specifies CASRLVQGYEQYF. Full variable domain (rest looked up from reference TRBV5-1 and TRBJ2-7): KAGVTQTPRYLIKTRGQQVTLSCSPISGHRSVSWYQQTPGQGLQFLFEYFSETQRNKGNFPGRFSGRQFSNSRSEMNVSTLELGDSALYLCASRLVQGYEQYFGPGTRLTVT.

V is TRBV5-1 and J is TRBJ2-7; tentatively, D is TRBD2 (6 bases). Germline V gene sequence: CDR1 SGHRS, CDR2 YFSETQ. The CDR3 contains 14 residues. The V and J ends lost 0 bases and 3 bases respectively, with 10 bases between them. In nucleotides, the CDR3 is TGCGCCAGCAGCTTGGGGGGGGTAGGCTACGAGCAGTACTTC. It translates to CASSLGGVGYEQYF. Filled out from reference TRBV5-1 and TRBJ2-7, the complete variable domain reads KAGVTQTPRYLIKTRGQQVTLSCSPISGHRSVSWYQQTPGQGLQFLFEYFSETQRNKGNFPGRFSGRQFSNSRSEMNVSTLELGDSALYLCASSLGGVGYEQYFGPGTRLTVT.

The chain has TRBV11-2 and TRBJ2-6; D is ambiguous. This CDR3 is 17 amino acids long. V was cut by 1 base and J by 1 base, with 11 bases left in between. In germline, CDR1 is SGHAT, CDR2 FQNNGV. This CDR3 is CASSLGATLSGANVLTF. The CDR3, as DNA: TGTGCCAGCAGCTTAGGCGCCACCCTTTCTGGGGCCAACGTCCTGACTTTC.

CDR3 sequence reads: CASSFWGDITDTQYF. The CDR3 DNA reads as TGCGCCAGCAGCTTTTGGGGAGATATCACAGATACGCAGTATTTT. The rearrangement uses TRBV5-1 and TRBJ2-3; D may be TRBD2 (5 bases). The ends were cut back, 2 bases at V and 2 bases at J, with 12 bases in the middle. Germline V gene lookup returns CDR1 SGHRS and CDR2 YFSETQ. The CDR3 contains 15 residues.

The rearrangement uses TRBV10-2 and TRBJ1-1; D gene ambiguous. This CDR3 is built from 13 residues. V lost 6 bases and J lost 7, with 15 bases in between. In germline, CDR1 is WSHSY, CDR2 SAAADI. The CDR3 here is CASSLLTEHEAFF. CDR3 coding DNA: TGCGCCAGCAGCCTTCTAACGGAGCATGAAGCTTTCTTT.

This clone was seen more than once but under ten times. The chain recombines TRBV28 with TRBJ1-2, with 8 bases that match TRBD1. Germline-derived CDR1 and CDR2 are MDHEN and SYDVKM. Trimming took 5 bases from V and 4 from J; bases not matched to a gene: 12. This CDR3 region has 16 residues. In DNA form, the CDR3 reads TGTGCCAGCAGTCCCTCCATTGGACAGGGCTTCTATGGCTACACCTTC. It translates to CASSPSIGQGFYGYTF.

This chain uses TRBV6-4 with TRBJ1-5, with D maybe TRBD1 (6 bases). Trimming stripped 2 bases from V and 3 bases from J, with 11 bases between. CDR1 MRHNA and CDR2 SNTAGT come from the germline V gene. The CDR3 covers 15 residues. This chain's CDR3 is CASSDPDSHNQPQHF. The DNA for the CDR3 is TGTGCCAGCAGTGACCCGGACAGCCACAATCAGCCCCAGCATTTT.

This sequence joins TRBV5-4 and TRBJ2-1, with 12 bases fitting TRBD2. The junction had 1 base not matched to a gene; V was cut back by 7 bases and J by 5 bases. The CDR3 length is 13 residues. Germline CDR1 SGHNT, CDR2 YYREEE (reference sequence). CDR3 residues: CASGTSGHNEQFF. DNA for the CDR3: TGTGCCAGCGGGACTAGCGGGCACAATGAGCAGTTCTTC.